One sample yielded the 11 T cell receptor beta chains listed below, sequenced in a study of cytomegalovirus exposure and HLA in healthy donors. Researchers ran the PCR with 60 Vbeta and 13 Jbeta primers. Assay: immunoSEQ multiplex PCR; the TCRdb copy retains only in-frame clones and omits some. Counted here are about 150,000 clones, 80% occurring once; the ten biggest clones make up over 5%. Sequencing was done on a sample of PBMCs. These receptors all stem from a woman in her thirties or forties in good health and CMV-seropositive.

This clone was recorded only once. The gene calls are TRBV6-6 and TRBJ1-2; TRBD1 might be the D (6 bases). CDR3 size: 15 residues. Germline V lookup: CDR1 MNHNY, CDR2 SVGAGI (reference sequence). The V and J ends lost 7 bases and 2 bases respectively, with 17 bases between them. Here the CDR3 reads CASTIDPRGNYGYTF. DNA of the CDR3: TGTGCCAGCACTATAGATCCCAGGGGAAACTATGGCTACACCTTC.

The chain uses TRBV6-5 and TRBJ2-2; 10 bases are shared with TRBD1. The CDR3 covers 15 residues. Looked up from germline, CDR1 is MNHEY and CDR2 is SVGAGI. With V trimmed by 7 bases and J by 5 bases, 7 bases remained unmatched. The DNA for the CDR3 is TGTGCCAGCAATCCGACAGGGGGCGAGACCGGGGAGCTGTTTTTT. Its protein is CASNPTGGETGELFF.

The chain joins TRBV19 to TRBJ2-5; D remains ambiguous. Trimming pared 8 bases from V and 5 bases from J, leaving 21 bases between. The CDR3 contains 15 residues. Germline V gene lookup returns CDR1 LNHDA and CDR2 SQIVND (reference sequence). The DNA of the CDR3 is TGTGCCAGTGCGGCCTCGTTGTCCCCCTGGGAGACCCAGTACTTC. Translation gives CASAASLSPWETQYF. Complete variable domain (other parts from reference TRBV19 and TRBJ2-5): DGGITQSPKYLFRKEGQNVTLSCEQNLNHDAMYWYRQDPGQGLRLIYYSQIVNDFQKGDIAEGYSVSREKKESFPLTVTSAQKNPTAFYLCASAASLSPWETQYFGPGTRLLVL.

This chain uses TRBV30 with TRBJ2-3; tentative D call: TRBD1 (6 bases). Germline V gives CDR1 GTSNPN, CDR2 SVGIG (reference sequence). The CDR3 covers 17 residues. V was cut by 4 bases and J by 0 bases, with 20 bases left in between. The CDR3 protein is CAWNDRLRQYSTDTQYF. The CDR3 DNA reads as TGTGCCTGGAACGACAGGTTACGGCAGTATAGCACAGATACGCAGTATTTT.

This clone was recorded once. The chain has TRBV5-6 and TRBJ2-5; 9 bases are shared with TRBD2. Near its end, the DNA agrees better with TRBJ2-7, so the J call may be wrong. This CDR3 is 15 amino acids long. CDR1 and CDR2 (germline): SGHDT, YYEEEE. This chain's CDR3 is CASSARGLANYEQYF. For the CDR3, the DNA is TGTGCCAGCAGCGCCAGGGGACTAGCCAACTACGAGCAGTACTTC.

The gene calls are TRBV7-8 and TRBJ2-3, with 8 bases fitting TRBD2. The V segment lost 5 bases and the J segment 2 bases; nucleotides outside the gene matches: 9. In germline, CDR1 is SGHVS, CDR2 FQNEAQ. CDR3 length: 16 residues. CDR3 residues: CASSLLAGPLTDTQYF. In nucleotides, the CDR3 is TGTGCCAGCAGCCTTTTAGCGGGACCCCTCACAGATACGCAGTATTTT.

The chain employs TRBV5-1 and TRBJ2-2, with 8 bases lining up with TRBD1. The CDR3 is 14 amino acids. Germline lookup yields CDR1 SGHRS and CDR2 YFSETQ. Germline trimming cut 4 bases from V and 7 bases from J; bases unmatched to any gene: 6. This CDR3 is CASSPGQAFGELFF. The CDR3 DNA sequence: TGCGCCAGCAGCCCGGGACAGGCTTTCGGGGAGCTGTTTTTT.

The CDR3 region has the DNA TGTGCCAGCAGTCTAGCGGGAGTAAGGTCCTACGAGCAGTACTTC. Amino acids: CASSLAGVRSYEQYF. V is TRBV6-1 and J is TRBJ2-7, with 10 bases identical to TRBD2. With 5 bases clipped from V and 1 base from J, the junction kept 5 bases outside the gene matches. Germline CDR1 MNHNS, CDR2 SASEGT. This CDR3 is 15 amino acids long.

The chain carries TRBV19 and TRBJ1-3; D call uncertain. The CDR3 is made up of 15 amino acids. Germline CDR1 is LNHDA and CDR2 is SQIVND (reference sequence). Trimming removed 3 bases at V and 0 bases at J, with 9 bases between. In DNA, the CDR3 is TGTGCCAGTAGTATTTCAGTCCGCTCTGGAAACACCATATATTTT. This encodes CASSISVRSGNTIYF. Together with reference TRBV19 and TRBJ1-3, the CDR3 gives the full variable domain: DGGITQSPKYLFRKEGQNVTLSCEQNLNHDAMYWYRQDPGQGLRLIYYSQIVNDFQKGDIAEGYSVSREKKESFPLTVTSAQKNPTAFYLCASSISVRSGNTIYFGEGSWLTVV.

This clone appeared a single time. CDR3 nucleotides: TGTGCCAGCAGCGGCCGGGACAGGGATTCCTACAATGAGCAGTTCTTC. Translating it yields CASSGRDRDSYNEQFF. The chain employs TRBV9 and TRBJ2-1; 9 nucleotides align to TRBD1. The V gene end was trimmed by 3 bases and the J gene end by 1 base; junction bases not matched to a gene: 5. Germline CDR1 is SGDLS and CDR2 is YYNGEE. The CDR3 runs to 16 residues. The variable domain in full, completed from reference TRBV9 and TRBJ2-1, reads DSGVTQTPKHLITATGQRVTLRCSPRSGDLSVYWYQQSLDQGLQFLIQYYNGEERAKGNILERFSAQQFPDLHSELNLSSLELGDSALYFCASSGRDRDSYNEQFFGPGTRLTVL.

The CDR3 here is CASSARQGTGELFF. CDR3 nucleotide sequence: TGTGCCAGCAGCGCCCGACAGGGGACCGGGGAGCTGTTTTTT. V and J are TRBV11-3 and TRBJ2-2; 8 positions match TRBD1. The CDR3 extends over 14 amino acids. The germline V gene has CDR1 SGHNT and CDR2 YENEEA. Trimming cost V 5 bases and J 5 bases; bases outside gene matches: 4. Looking up the rest from reference TRBV11-3 and TRBJ2-2 gives the full variable domain: EAGVVQSPRYKIIEKKQPVAFWCNPISGHNTLYWYLQNLGQGPELLIRYENEEAVDDSQLPKDRFSAERLKGVDSTLKIQPAELGDSAVYLCASSARQGTGELFFGEGSRLTVL.